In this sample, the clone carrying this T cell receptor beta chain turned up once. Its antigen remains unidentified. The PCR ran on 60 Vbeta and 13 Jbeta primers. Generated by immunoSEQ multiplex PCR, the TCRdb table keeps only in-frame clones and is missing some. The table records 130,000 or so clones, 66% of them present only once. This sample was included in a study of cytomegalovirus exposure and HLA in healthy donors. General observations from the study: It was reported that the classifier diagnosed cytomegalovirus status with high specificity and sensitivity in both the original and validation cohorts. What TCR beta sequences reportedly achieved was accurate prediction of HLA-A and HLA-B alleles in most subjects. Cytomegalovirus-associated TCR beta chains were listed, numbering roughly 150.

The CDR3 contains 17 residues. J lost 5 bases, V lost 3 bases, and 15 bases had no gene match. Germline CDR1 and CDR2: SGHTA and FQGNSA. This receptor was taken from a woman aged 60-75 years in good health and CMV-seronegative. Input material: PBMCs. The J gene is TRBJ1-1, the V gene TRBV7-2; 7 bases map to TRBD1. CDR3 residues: CASSFPKGTPGQTEAFF. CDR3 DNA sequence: TGTGCCAGCAGCTTCCCAAAGGGCACCCCGGGACAGACTGAAGCTTTCTTT. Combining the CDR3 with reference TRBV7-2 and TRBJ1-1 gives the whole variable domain GAGVSQSPSNKVTEKGKDVELRCDPISGHTALYWYRQSLGQGLEFLIYFQGNSAPDKSGLPSDRFSAERTGGSVSTLTIQRTQQEDSAVYLCASSFPKGTPGQTEAFFGQGTRLTVV.